This TCR beta chain came from a study of shared clonotypes between healthy human individuals. The V gene's germline CDR1 is SGHRS and CDR2 YFSETQ. Trimming stripped 6 bases from V and 0 bases from J, with 20 bases between. The CDR3 totals 17 residues. Assay: immunoSEQ multiplex PCR; the TCRdb copy retains only in-frame clones and omits some. The sample shows about 2 million clones, roughly 95% of them seen only once. The investigators split CD4+ cells into a CD45RA+ naive subset and a CD45RA-negative memory subset. The source of this sequence is a man aged 18 to 29 in good health. The sample was naive CD4+ T cells sorted from blood. Subset indicated: CD45RA+ positively selected. The chain combines TRBV5-1 with TRBJ2-3, with D possibly TRBD2 on 5 matching bases. As DNA, the CDR3 is TGCGCCAGCAACACTAGATACGTTGGGGTTAGCACAGATACGCAGTATTTT. It is translated as CASNTRYVGVSTDTQYF.